The 19 T cell receptor beta chains below all came from one sample that was sequenced in a study of blood T cells in healthy people across ages. With a J-beta primer mix and a sample-barcoded 5' primer, a second PCR ran about 6 to 11 cycles. From the 5' RACE reads, TCRdb called clonotypes with MiXCR, one entry per CDR3 protein. The table lists 1.5 million to 2 million distinct CDR3 sequences, roughly two fifths of them singletons. The sequenced material came from blood. The receptors were sampled from a human donor in good health.

This clonotype was seen only a few times. The chain couples TRBV6-2 or TRBV6-3 to TRBJ2-1; D not resolved. V lost 5 bases, J lost 2 bases, and 10 bases lay in between. The CDR3 length is 14 residues. Germline V gene sequence: CDR1 MNHEY, CDR2 SVGEGT. Written as DNA, the CDR3 is TGTGCCAGCAGTCCGTCGAGTACCTACAATGAGCAGTTCTTC. Residues: CASSPSSTYNEQFF.

The V call is TRBV6-2 or TRBV6-3, the J call TRBJ1-5; D is unresolved. This CDR3 contains 14 residues. V was shortened by 7 bases and J by 6 bases, with 16 bases between the two germline ends. Germline V lookup: CDR1 MNHEY, CDR2 SVGEGT. This chain's CDR3 is CASISRGNGQPQHF. The DNA for the CDR3 is TGTGCCAGCATCAGTCGCGGGAACGGTCAGCCCCAGCATTTT.

Regarding this clonotype: The germline gene is not matched at one end of the junction; a read error may be the cause. This rearrangement joins TRBV13 to TRBJ1-2, with 9 bases that match TRBD1. This CDR3 has 12 amino acids. Germline loops: CDR1 PRHDT, CDR2 FYEKMQ (reference sequence). The CDR3 reads CAGSHGTGGYTF. The CDR3 DNA is TGTGCCGGCAGCCACGGGACAGGGGGCTACACCTTC.

The CDR3 region has the DNA TGCAGTGCTGCCGGGACTTATGGCTACACCTTC. Translated: CSAAGTYGYTF. The chain employs TRBV20-1 and TRBJ1-2; TRBD1 is a possible D gene (5 bases). V lost 5 bases and J lost 5, with 9 bases in between. The CDR3 extends over 11 amino acids. Germline V gene data show CDR1 as DFQATT and CDR2 as SNEGSKA (reference sequence).

The gene calls are TRBV20-1 and TRBJ1-5; the D gene is possibly TRBD1 (5 bases). Germline lookup yields CDR1 DFQATT and CDR2 SNEGSKA (reference sequence). This CDR3 region has 17 residues. Trimming cost V 7 bases and J 2 bases, with 24 bases left between them. CDR3 in DNA: TGCAGTGTTGGTTTGTCAGGGTACCCTTTTGGCAATCAGCCCCAGCATTTT. Its protein is CSVGLSGYPFGNQPQHF.

This clonotype showed up just once. It is likely a read error, because the conserved phenylalanine at the end of the CDR3 is missing. The rearrangement joins TRBV7-2 to TRBJ1-2, with no clear D. The CDR3 spans 14 residues. Germline CDR1 is SGHTA and CDR2 is FQGNSA. V dropped 4 bases and J dropped 5 bases, with 14 bases sitting between them. The chain's CDR3 is CASSSRTRPYGYTS. In DNA form, the CDR3 reads TGTGCCAGCAGCTCACGCACGCGTCCTTATGGCTACACCTCC.

This clonotype was detected a few times. The J gene is TRBJ1-2, the V gene TRBV20-1; D gene unclear. The CDR3 contains 13 residues. Trimming shortened V by 3 bases and J by 8 bases, and 16 bases separated the two germline ends. Germline V CDR1 and CDR2: DFQATT, SNEGSKA (reference sequence). The CDR3 loop is CSASSTFSGGYTF. CDR3 nucleotide sequence: TGCAGTGCTAGTTCAACATTCTCGGGAGGCTACACCTTC.

The rearrangement links TRBV12-3 or TRBV12-4 to TRBJ1-4; 9 bases are a match to TRBD1. V shed 8 bases, J shed 6 bases, and the junction held 7 bases outside the gene matches. This CDR3 spans 14 amino acids. CDR3 bases: TGTGCCAGCCTTCAGACAGGGGGGTATGAAAAACTGTTTTTT. As protein: CASLQTGGYEKLFF.

This clonotype occurred a few times. In DNA form, the CDR3 reads TGTGCCAGCAGTTTGCCCCTCGGCAGGGGGCTTGAGACCCAGTACTTC. It specifies CASSLPLGRGLETQYF. The chain carries TRBV12-3 or TRBV12-4 and TRBJ2-5; the match to TRBD1 covers 8 bases. V trimming: 3 bases; J trimming: 5 bases; junction bases outside the gene matches: 11. This CDR3 region has 16 residues.

This clonotype was seen a handful of times. The chain couples TRBV29-1 to TRBJ1-4; 9 nucleotides align to TRBD1. Losses at the gene ends were 3 bases for V and 7 bases for J; bases not matched to a gene: 3. The germline gives CDR1 SQVTM, CDR2 ANQGSEA. CDR3 length: 13 residues. CDR3 in amino acids: CSVDTGGSEKLFF. For the CDR3, the DNA is TGCAGCGTTGACACAGGGGGCAGTGAAAAACTGTTTTTT. Filled out from reference TRBV29-1 and TRBJ1-4, the complete variable domain reads SAVISQKPSRDICQRGTSLTIQCQVDSQVTMMFWYRQQPGQSLTLIATANQGSEATYESGFVIDKFPISRPNLTFSTLTVSNMSPEDSSIYLCSVDTGGSEKLFFGSGTQLSVL.

In DNA, the CDR3 is TGCGCCAGCAGCCAAGGGACAGGGGATTCGGGGGAGTGGAATGAGCAGTTCTTC. This translates into CASSQGTGDSGEWNEQFF. The rearrangement joins TRBV4-3 to TRBJ2-1; 9 bases match TRBD1. This CDR3 comprises 18 residues. The germline CDR1 and CDR2 sequences are LGHNA and YSLEER. V lost 1 base, J lost 7 bases, and 14 bases stayed unmatched.

The CDR3: CASMSEGDEQYF. The CDR3 DNA sequence: TGTGCCAGCATGTCGGAAGGGGACGAGCAGTACTTC. The V call is TRBV6-5, the J call TRBJ2-7, with a weak D call TRBD1 (5 bases). V shed 7 bases and J shed 5 bases, with 12 bases lying between them. CDR1 and CDR2 (germline): MNHEY, SVGAGI. There are 12 residues in the CDR3.

This clonotype has just a few counts. This chain connects TRBV24-1 to TRBJ2-1, with 10 bases identical to TRBD2. J was trimmed by 6 bases and V by 7 bases; bases with no gene match: 2. The CDR3 totals 13 residues. CDR1 and CDR2 (germline): KGHDR, SFDVKD. The CDR3 sequence: CATRGLARNEQFF. Here the CDR3 DNA reads TGTGCCACCAGGGGACTAGCGCGCAATGAGCAGTTCTTC.

The V call is TRBV9, the J call TRBJ2-6; no definite D call. Trimming removed 4 bases at V and 0 bases at J, with 11 bases between. Germline CDR1 and CDR2: SGDLS and YYNGEE. This CDR3 is built from 16 residues. CDR3 region: CASSPRTYSGANVLTF. Here the CDR3 DNA reads TGTGCCAGCAGCCCGCGGACGTACTCTGGGGCCAACGTCCTGACTTTC.

This rearrangement joins TRBV9 to TRBJ1-2, with TRBD1 identical over 7 bases. With V trimmed by 0 bases and J by 4 bases, 9 bases remained unmatched. This CDR3 region has 16 residues. Germline CDR1 reads SGDLS; CDR2 reads YYNGEE. In DNA form, the CDR3 reads TGTGCCAGCAGCGTAGGGGGAGCAGGGGGAGCCTATGGCTACACCTTC. This translates into CASSVGGAGGAYGYTF.

V gene TRBV9 combines with J gene TRBJ1-1; no clear D gene. CDR3 length: 17 amino acids. Trimming stripped 0 bases from V and 1 base from J, with 16 bases between. Germline values: CDR1 SGDLS, CDR2 YYNGEE. This CDR3 is CASSVGAGQFPNTEAFF. Here the CDR3 DNA reads TGTGCCAGCAGCGTAGGGGCAGGTCAATTCCCGAACACTGAAGCTTTCTTT.

This clonotype was detected ten times or more. The V call is TRBV9, the J call TRBJ2-7, with 10 bases fitting TRBD2. Trimming at V came to 0 bases and at J to 3 bases, leaving 0 bases not matched to a gene. The CDR3 covers 14 residues. Looked up from germline, CDR1 is SGDLS and CDR2 is YYNGEE. In nucleotides, the CDR3 is TGTGCCAGCAGCGTAGCTAGCGGGGGCTACGAGCAGTACTTC. This translates into CASSVASGGYEQYF.

In this sample, this clonotype turned up a few times. The rearrangement joins TRBV2 to TRBJ2-3; TRBD2 is a possible D gene (6 bases). Germline V CDR1 and CDR2: SNHLY, FYNNEI. The CDR3 consists of 16 residues. Trimming removed 8 bases from V and 0 bases from J, with 18 bases in between. The CDR3 DNA is TGTGCCAGCGCAATGACGTCCGGGACTAGCACAGATACGCAGTATTTT. This translates into CASAMTSGTSTDTQYF.

This chain uses TRBV7-2 with TRBJ2-3; D is unclear. V was trimmed by 1 base and J by 6 bases, leaving 17 bases between them. CDR3 length equals 16 residues. Per the germline V gene, CDR1 is SGHTA and CDR2 is FQGNSA. Here the CDR3 DNA reads TGTGCCAGCAGCTTAGTAGGCAGCTTGTCACCCGATACGCAGTATTTT. This codes for CASSLVGSLSPDTQYF.